The 14 T cell receptor beta chains listed next were all sequenced from one sample in a study of blood T cells in healthy people across ages. A sample-barcoded 5' primer and a J-beta primer mix were used in a second PCR of roughly 7 to 11 cycles. TCRdb itself ran the 5' RACE reads through MiXCR, one entry per CDR3 protein. The sample yields 1.5 million to 2 million distinct CDR3 sequences, about 50% seen once. Material: blood. These receptors came from a middle-aged woman in good health.

CDR3 DNA: TGTGCCAGCAGCGGGACAGGGGAGAATCAGCCCCAGCATTTT. This gives the protein CASSGTGENQPQHF. The J gene is TRBJ1-5, the V gene TRBV12-3 or TRBV12-4, with 10 bases that match TRBD1. Trimming took 6 bases from V and 4 from J; bases not matched to a gene: 3. This CDR3 region has 14 residues.

The chain combines TRBV29-1 with TRBJ1-2, with unresolved D. Per the germline V gene, CDR1 is SQVTM and CDR2 is ANQGSEA. CDR3 size: 13 residues. The V and J ends lost 2 bases and 2 bases respectively, with 9 bases between them. CDR3 DNA: TGCAGCGTTGAACGAACGGTCAACTATGGCTACACCTTC. Amino acids: CSVERTVNYGYTF.

The V call is TRBV20-1, the J call TRBJ1-1; perhaps TRBD1 as D (6 bases). Per the germline V gene, CDR1 is DFQATT and CDR2 is SNEGSKA (reference sequence). V gave up 1 base and J gave up 0 bases, with 12 bases separating them. The CDR3 runs 15 residues. The CDR3 DNA is TGCAGTGCTAGAGGCACACAGGGCCTGAACACTGAAGCTTTCTTT. Protein product: CSARGTQGLNTEAFF.

The chain combines TRBV28 with TRBJ2-1, with 8 bases that match TRBD2. The V segment lost 6 bases and the J segment 3 bases; nucleotides outside the gene matches: 7. Germline lookup yields CDR1 MDHEN and CDR2 SYDVKM. The CDR3 contains 15 residues. CDR3 sequence: CASSSERESYNEQFF. In DNA, the CDR3 is TGTGCCAGCAGCTCCGAGCGGGAGAGCTACAATGAGCAGTTCTTC. Full variable domain (missing parts from reference TRBV28 and TRBJ2-1): DVKVTQSSRYLVKRTGEKVFLECVQDMDHENMFWYRQDPGLGLRLIYFSYDVKMKEKGDIPEGYSVSREKKERFSLILESASTNQTSMYLCASSSERESYNEQFFGPGTRLTVL.

The chain employs TRBV6-5 and TRBJ2-3, with 8 bases identical to TRBD1. Losses at the gene ends were 4 bases for V and 4 bases for J; bases not matched to a gene: 7. CDR3 size: 15 residues. The germline CDR1 and CDR2 sequences are MNHEY and SVGAGI. For the CDR3, the DNA is TGTGCCAGCAGTTCAGTCTCACAGGGGGCAGATACGCAGTATTTT. Encoded protein: CASSSVSQGADTQYF.

The genes are TRBV20-1 and TRBJ2-5, with D unresolved. The J call is doubtful: the DNA matches TRBJ2-7 better. The length of the CDR3 is 11 residues. CDR1 DFQATT and CDR2 SNEGSKA come from the germline V gene (reference sequence). The CDR3 sequence: CSARLGTEQYF. The CDR3 DNA sequence: TGCAGTGCTAGACTAGGTACCGAGCAGTACTTC.

The chain joins TRBV24-1 to TRBJ1-2; a possible D gene is TRBD1 (5 bases). The germline V gene encodes CDR1 KGHDR and CDR2 SFDVKD. CDR3 length: 15 residues. V dropped 3 bases and J dropped 5 bases, with 15 bases sitting between them. This CDR3 reads CATSDPRGIGYGYTF. The CDR3 bases are TGTGCCACCAGTGATCCGAGGGGTATAGGGTATGGCTACACCTTC.

The CDR3 loop is CASSLNFNEKLFF. The CDR3 nucleotides read TGTGCCAGCAGCTTAAATTTTAATGAAAAACTGTTTTTT. V usage is TRBV7-2 and J usage is TRBJ1-4; D is undetermined. Germline CDR1 reads SGHTA; CDR2 reads FQGNSA. The CDR3 is 13 amino acids. Trimming removed 2 bases from V and 4 bases from J, with 5 bases in between.

This clonotype appeared once. CDR3 bases: TGTGCCAGCAGCCAAGATTACGGGCTAGCCCTGGCCACAGATACGCAGTATTTT. Translation: CASSQDYGLALATDTQYF. This chain uses TRBV3-1 with TRBJ2-3; a possible D gene is TRBD2 (5 bases). CDR1 is LGHDT, CDR2 YNNKEL, per germline (reference sequence). V was shortened by 0 bases and J by 2 bases, with 18 bases between the two germline ends. CDR3 length equals 18 residues.

This clonotype appeared a few times. This chain connects TRBV19 to TRBJ2-6; tentative D call: TRBD1 (5 bases). V was trimmed by 4 bases and J by 2 bases, leaving 18 bases between them. This CDR3 contains 18 residues. CDR1 is LNHDA, CDR2 SQIVND, per germline (reference sequence). CDR3 loop: CASSTNRWEGTGANVLTF. The DNA for the CDR3 is TGTGCCAGTAGTACTAACAGGTGGGAAGGGACTGGGGCCAACGTCCTGACTTTC. The full variable domain, completed using reference TRBV19 and TRBJ2-6, is DGGITQSPKYLFRKEGQNVTLSCEQNLNHDAMYWYRQDPGQGLRLIYYSQIVNDFQKGDIAEGYSVSREKKESFPLTVTSAQKNPTAFYLCASSTNRWEGTGANVLTFGAGSRLTVL.

This clonotype has only a few counts. This chain connects TRBV27 to TRBJ2-4; no clear D gene. TRBJ2-7 explains the end of the DNA better; the J call may be wrong. The CDR3 spans 14 residues. Germline-derived CDR1 and CDR2 are MNHEY and SMNVEV (reference sequence). The CDR3 loop reads CASSLSGSADEQYF. CDR3 DNA sequence: TGTGCCAGCAGTTTATCAGGCTCTGCGGACGAGCAGTACTTC.

The chain uses TRBV3-1 and TRBJ2-3; TRBD1 matches 11 bases. Germline CDR1 and CDR2: LGHDT and YNNKEL (reference sequence). The trim removed 6 bases at V and 4 bases at J, leaving 6 bases unmatched. The CDR3 consists of 15 residues. The CDR3 reads CASRGQGEGADTQYF. In DNA form, the CDR3 reads TGTGCCAGCAGGGGACAGGGGGAAGGCGCAGATACGCAGTATTTT.

This chain connects TRBV28 to TRBJ1-2; 8 nucleotides agree with TRBD1. Germline CDR1 MDHEN, CDR2 SYDVKM. The CDR3 length is 13 residues. The ends lost 7 bases at V and 8 bases at J; junction bases unmatched: 9. This CDR3 reads CASTSDRGGGYTF. The CDR3 DNA follows: TGTGCCAGCACCTCAGACAGGGGCGGGGGCTACACCTTC.

The V call is TRBV4-3, the J call TRBJ1-1, with D perhaps TRBD1 (6 bases). Trimming shortened V by 7 bases and J by 1 base, and 13 bases separated the two germline ends. The CDR3 totals 14 residues. Germline CDR1 reads LGHNA; CDR2 reads YSLEER. DNA of the CDR3: TGCGCCAGCACCAGGGGAGGTTGGAACACTGAAGCTTTCTTT. It yields the protein CASTRGGWNTEAFF.